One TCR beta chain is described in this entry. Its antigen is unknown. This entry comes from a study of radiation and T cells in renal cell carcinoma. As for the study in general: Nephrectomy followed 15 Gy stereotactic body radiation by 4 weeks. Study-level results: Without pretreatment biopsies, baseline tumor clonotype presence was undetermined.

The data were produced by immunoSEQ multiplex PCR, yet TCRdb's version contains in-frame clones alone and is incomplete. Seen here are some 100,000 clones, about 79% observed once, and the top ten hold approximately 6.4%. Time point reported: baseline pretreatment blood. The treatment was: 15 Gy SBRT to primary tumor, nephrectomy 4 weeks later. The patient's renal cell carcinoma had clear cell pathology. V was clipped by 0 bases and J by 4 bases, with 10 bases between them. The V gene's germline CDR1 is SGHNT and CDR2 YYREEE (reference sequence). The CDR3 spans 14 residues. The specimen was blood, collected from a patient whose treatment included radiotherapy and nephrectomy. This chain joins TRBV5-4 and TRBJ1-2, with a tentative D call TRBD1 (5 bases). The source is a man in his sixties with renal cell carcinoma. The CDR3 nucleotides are TGTGCCAGCAGCTTGGAGCGGGGGTTCTATGGCTACACCTTC. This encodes CASSLERGFYGYTF.